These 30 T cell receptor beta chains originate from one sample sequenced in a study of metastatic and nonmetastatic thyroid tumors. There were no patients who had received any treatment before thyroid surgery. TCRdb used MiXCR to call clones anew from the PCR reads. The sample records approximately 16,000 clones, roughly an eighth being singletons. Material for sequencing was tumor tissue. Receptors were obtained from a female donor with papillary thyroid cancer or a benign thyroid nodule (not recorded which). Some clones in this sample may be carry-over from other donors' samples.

The CDR3 loop reads CASFVRDSPLHF. CDR3 DNA sequence: TGTGCCAGCTTCGTAAGAGATTCACCCCTCCACTTT. The V call is TRBV28, the J call TRBJ1-6; unclear D gene. Germline V lookup: CDR1 MDHEN, CDR2 SYDVKM. Trimming took 8 bases from V and 8 from J, leaving 10 bases between them. This CDR3 spans 12 amino acids.

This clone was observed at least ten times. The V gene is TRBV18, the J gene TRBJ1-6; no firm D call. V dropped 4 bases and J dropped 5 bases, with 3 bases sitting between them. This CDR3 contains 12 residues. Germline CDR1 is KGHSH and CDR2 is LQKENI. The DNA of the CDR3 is TGTGCCAGCTCACTGGATAATTCACCCCTCCACTTT. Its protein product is CASSLDNSPLHF.

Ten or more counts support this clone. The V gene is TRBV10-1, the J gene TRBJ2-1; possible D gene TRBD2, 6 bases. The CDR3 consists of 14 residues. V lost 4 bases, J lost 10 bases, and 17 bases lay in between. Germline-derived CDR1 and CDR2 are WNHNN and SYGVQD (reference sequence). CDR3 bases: TGCGCCAGCAGTGGGACTACCGCTTGGGGCGAGCAGTTCTTC. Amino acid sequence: CASSGTTAWGEQFF.

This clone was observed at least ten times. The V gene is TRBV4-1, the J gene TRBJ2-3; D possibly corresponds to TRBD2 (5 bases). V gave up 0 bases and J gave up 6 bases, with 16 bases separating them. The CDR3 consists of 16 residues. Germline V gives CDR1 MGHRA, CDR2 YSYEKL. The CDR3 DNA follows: TGCGCCAGCAGCCAAGATTTGGCGGCCGGGGTGGATACGCAGTATTTT. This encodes CASSQDLAAGVDTQYF.

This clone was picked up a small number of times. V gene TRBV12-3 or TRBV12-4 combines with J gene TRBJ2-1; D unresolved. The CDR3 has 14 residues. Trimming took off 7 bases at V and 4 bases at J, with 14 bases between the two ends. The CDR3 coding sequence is TGTGCCAGCATTCCCAGTCAGTATTACAATGAGCAGTTCTTC. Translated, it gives CASIPSQYYNEQFF.

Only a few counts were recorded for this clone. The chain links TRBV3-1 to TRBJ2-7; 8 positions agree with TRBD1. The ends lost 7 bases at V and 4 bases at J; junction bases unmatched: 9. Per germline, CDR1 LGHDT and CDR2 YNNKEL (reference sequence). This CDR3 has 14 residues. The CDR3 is CASIPGQASYEQYF. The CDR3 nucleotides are TGTGCCAGCATCCCGGGACAGGCCTCATACGAGCAGTACTTC.

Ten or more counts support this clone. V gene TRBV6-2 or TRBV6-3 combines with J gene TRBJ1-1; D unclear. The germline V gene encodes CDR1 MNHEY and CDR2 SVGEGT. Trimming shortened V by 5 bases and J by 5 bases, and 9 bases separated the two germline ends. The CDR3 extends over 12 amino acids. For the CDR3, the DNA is TGTGCCAGCAGTCCATGGACGACTGAAGCTTTCTTT. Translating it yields CASSPWTTEAFF.

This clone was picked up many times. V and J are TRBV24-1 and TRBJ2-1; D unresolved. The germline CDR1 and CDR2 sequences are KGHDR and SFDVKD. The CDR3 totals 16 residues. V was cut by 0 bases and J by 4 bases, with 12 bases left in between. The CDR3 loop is CATSDLGRFSYNEQFF. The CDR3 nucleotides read TGTGCCACCAGTGATTTGGGGCGGTTTAGTTACAATGAGCAGTTCTTC.

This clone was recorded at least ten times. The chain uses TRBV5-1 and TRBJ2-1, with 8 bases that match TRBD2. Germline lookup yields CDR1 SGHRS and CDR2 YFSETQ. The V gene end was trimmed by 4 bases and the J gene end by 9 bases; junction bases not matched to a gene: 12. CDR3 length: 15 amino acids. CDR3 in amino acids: CASSLSGTSTREQFF. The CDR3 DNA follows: TGCGCCAGCAGCCTTTCCGGGACTAGTACTCGTGAGCAGTTCTTC.

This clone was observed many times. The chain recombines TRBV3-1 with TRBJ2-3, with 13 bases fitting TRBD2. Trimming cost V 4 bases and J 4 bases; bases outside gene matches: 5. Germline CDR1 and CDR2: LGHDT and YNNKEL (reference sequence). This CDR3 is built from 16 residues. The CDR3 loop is CASSPGLAGVADTQYF. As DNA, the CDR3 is TGTGCCAGCAGCCCTGGACTAGCGGGAGTGGCAGATACGCAGTATTTT.

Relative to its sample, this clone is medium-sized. The CDR3 sequence is CASSPQGSGSPLHF. The CDR3 region has the DNA TGTGCCAGCAGTCCTCAAGGAAGCGGCTCACCCCTCCACTTT. The rearrangement joins TRBV6-1 to TRBJ1-6; no reliable D call. Trimming took off 5 bases at V and 10 bases at J, with 15 bases between the two ends. CDR3 length equals 14 residues. CDR1 is MNHNS and CDR2 is SASEGT in the germline V gene.

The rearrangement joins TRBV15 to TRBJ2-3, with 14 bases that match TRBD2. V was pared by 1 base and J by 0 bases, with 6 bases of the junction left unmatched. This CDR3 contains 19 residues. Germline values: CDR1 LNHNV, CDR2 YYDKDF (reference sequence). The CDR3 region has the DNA TGTGCCACCAGCAGAGTGGCGACTAGCGGGAGGGAAAGCACAGATACGCAGTATTTT. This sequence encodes CATSRVATSGRESTDTQYF.

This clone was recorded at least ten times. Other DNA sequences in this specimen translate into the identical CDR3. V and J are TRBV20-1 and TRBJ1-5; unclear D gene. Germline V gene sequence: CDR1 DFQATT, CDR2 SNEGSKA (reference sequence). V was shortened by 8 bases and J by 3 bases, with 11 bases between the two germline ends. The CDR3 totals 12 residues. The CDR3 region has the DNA TGCAGTCCCGGCCAGGCCAATCAGCCCCAGCATTTT. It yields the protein CSPGQANQPQHF.

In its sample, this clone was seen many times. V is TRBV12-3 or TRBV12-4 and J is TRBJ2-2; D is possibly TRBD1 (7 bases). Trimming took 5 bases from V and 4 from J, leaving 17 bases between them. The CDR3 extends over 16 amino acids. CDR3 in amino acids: CASSQGGYLGTGELFF. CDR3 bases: TGTGCCAGCAGTCAGGGGGGTTATTTGGGCACCGGGGAGCTGTTTTTT.

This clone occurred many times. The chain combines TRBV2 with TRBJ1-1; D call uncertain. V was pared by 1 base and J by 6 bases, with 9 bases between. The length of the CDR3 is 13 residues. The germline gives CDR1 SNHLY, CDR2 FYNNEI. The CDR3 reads CASSEEIRSEAFF. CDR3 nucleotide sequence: TGTGCCAGCAGTGAAGAGATTCGCTCTGAAGCTTTCTTT.

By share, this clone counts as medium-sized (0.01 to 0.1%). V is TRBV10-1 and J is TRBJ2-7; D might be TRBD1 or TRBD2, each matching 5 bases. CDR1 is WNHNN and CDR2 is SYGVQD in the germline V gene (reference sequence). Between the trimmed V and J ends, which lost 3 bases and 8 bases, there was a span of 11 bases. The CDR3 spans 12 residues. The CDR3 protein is CASSDLPGQQYF. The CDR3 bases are TGCGCCAGCAGTGATTTACCGGGACAGCAGTACTTC.

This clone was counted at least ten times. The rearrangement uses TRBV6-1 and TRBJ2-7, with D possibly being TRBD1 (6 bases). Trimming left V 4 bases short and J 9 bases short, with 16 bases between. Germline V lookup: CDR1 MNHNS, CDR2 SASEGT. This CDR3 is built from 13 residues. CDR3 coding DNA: TGTGCCAGCAGTGGATCGCTTGGGGGCGGGCAGTACTTC. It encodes CASSGSLGGGQYF.

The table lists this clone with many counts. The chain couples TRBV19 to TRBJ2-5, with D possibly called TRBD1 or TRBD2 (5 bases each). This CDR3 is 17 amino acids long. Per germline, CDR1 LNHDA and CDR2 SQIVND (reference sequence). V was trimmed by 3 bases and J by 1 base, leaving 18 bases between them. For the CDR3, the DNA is TGTGCCAGTAGTATTCTGGGGGACCCTGGCCTCCAAGAGACCCAGTACTTC. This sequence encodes CASSILGDPGLQETQYF.

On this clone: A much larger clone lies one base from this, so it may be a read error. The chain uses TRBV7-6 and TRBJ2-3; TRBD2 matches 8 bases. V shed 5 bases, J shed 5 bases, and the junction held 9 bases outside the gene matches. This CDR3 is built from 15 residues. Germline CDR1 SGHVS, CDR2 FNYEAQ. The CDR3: CASSESGGVGDTQYF. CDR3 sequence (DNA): TGTGCCAGCAGCGAAAGCGGGGGAGTAGGAGATACGCAGTATTTT.

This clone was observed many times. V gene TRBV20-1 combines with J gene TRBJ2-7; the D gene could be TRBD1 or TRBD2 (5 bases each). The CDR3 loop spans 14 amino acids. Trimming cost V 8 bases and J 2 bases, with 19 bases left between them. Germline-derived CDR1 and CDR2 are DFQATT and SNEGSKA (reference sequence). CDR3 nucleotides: TGCAGTCTTAGGAACCGGGACGGGACCTACGAGCAGTACTTC. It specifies CSLRNRDGTYEQYF.

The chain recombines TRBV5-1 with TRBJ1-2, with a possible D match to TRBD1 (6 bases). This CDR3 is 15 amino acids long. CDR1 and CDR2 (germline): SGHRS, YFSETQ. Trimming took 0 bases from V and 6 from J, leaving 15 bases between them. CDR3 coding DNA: TGCGCCAGCAGCTTGGCAACAGGGAGAAGCGATGGCTACACCTTC. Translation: CASSLATGRSDGYTF.

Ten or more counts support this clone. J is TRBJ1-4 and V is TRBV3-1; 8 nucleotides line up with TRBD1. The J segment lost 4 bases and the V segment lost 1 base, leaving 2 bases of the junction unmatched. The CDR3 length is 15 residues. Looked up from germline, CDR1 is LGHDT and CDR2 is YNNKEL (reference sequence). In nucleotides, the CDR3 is TGTGCCAGCAGCCAAGCGACAGGGGTTAATGAAAAACTGTTTTTT. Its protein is CASSQATGVNEKLFF.

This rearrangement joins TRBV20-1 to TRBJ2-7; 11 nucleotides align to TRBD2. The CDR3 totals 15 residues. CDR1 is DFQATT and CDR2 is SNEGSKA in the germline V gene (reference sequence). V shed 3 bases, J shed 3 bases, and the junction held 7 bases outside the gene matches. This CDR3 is CSASPTSGVGYEQYF. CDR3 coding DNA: TGCAGTGCTAGTCCGACTAGCGGGGTGGGCTACGAGCAGTACTTC.

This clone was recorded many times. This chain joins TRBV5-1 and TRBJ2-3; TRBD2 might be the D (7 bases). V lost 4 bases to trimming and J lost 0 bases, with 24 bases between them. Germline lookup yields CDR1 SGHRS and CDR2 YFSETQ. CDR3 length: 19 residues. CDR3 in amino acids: CASSRGGRGGFASTDTQYF. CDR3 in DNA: TGCGCCAGCAGCCGGGGTGGACGCGGGGGCTTTGCTAGCACAGATACGCAGTATTTT.

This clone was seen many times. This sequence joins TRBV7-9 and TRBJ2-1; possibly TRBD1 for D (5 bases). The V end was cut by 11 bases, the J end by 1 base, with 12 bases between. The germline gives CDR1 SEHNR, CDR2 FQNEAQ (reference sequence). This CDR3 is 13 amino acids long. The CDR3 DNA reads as TGTGCCTCACAACAGGAATCCTACAATGAGCAGTTCTTC. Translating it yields CASQQESYNEQFF.

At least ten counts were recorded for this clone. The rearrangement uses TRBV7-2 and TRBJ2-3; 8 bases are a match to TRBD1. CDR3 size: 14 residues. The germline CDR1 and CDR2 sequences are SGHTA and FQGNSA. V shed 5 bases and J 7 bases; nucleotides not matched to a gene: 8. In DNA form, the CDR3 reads TGTGCCAGCAGCCGTCCCGGGACAGGTAATACGCAGTATTTT. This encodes CASSRPGTGNTQYF.

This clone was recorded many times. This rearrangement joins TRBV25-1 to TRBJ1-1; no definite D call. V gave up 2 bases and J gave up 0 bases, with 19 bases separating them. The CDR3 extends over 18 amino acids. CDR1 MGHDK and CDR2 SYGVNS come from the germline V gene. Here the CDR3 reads CASSEPTHMPLMNTEAFF. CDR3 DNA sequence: TGTGCCAGCAGTGAACCCACCCACATGCCCCTAATGAACACTGAAGCTTTCTTT.

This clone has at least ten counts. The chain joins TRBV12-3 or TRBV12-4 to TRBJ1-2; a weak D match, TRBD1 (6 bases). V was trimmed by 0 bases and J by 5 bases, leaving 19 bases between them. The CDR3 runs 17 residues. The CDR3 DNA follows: TGTGCCAGCAGTTTAGCCGGCGGATGGGCACAGGGTTATGGCTACACCTTC. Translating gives CASSLAGGWAQGYGYTF.

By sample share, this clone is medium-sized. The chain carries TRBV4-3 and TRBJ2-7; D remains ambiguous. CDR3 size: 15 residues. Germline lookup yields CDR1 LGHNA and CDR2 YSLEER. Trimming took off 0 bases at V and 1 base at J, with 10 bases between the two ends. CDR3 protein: CASSQELPESYEQYF. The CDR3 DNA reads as TGCGCCAGCAGCCAAGAACTTCCGGAGTCCTACGAGCAGTACTTC.

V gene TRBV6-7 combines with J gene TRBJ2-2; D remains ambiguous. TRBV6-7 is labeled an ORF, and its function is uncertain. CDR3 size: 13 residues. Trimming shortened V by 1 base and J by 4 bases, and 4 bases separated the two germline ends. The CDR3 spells CASSYFCTGELFF. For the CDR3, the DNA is TGTGCCAGCAGTTACTTCTGCACCGGGGAGCTGTTTTTT.